This TCR beta chain was identified during a study of cytomegalovirus exposure and HLA in healthy donors. The study's findings and limits: A few of the chains that were CMV-associated were confirmed in vitro to be specific for CMV antigens. Cytomegalovirus-associated status was assigned to roughly 160 TCR beta chains. Reportedly, cytomegalovirus status was diagnosed with high sensitivity and specificity. Subsequent analysis revealed that first-cohort TCR clusters tended to co-occur in the 130 or so validation repertoires.

The repertoire was sequenced with immunoSEQ multiplex PCR; TCRdb's copy has only in-frame clones and lacks some. The sample has over 200,000 clones; about 91% are singletons. With regard to this clone: What it binds is unknown.

The clonotype comes from a woman aged 18-29 years in good health and CMV-seronegative. The sample comprised PBMCs.

The CDR3 sequence: CAISALASLAGTVTSTDTQYF. As DNA, the CDR3 is TGTGCCATCAGTGCCCTCGCCTCCCTAGCGGGCACGGTAACTAGCACAGATACGCAGTATTTT. The chain is built from TRBV10-3 and TRBJ2-3; 8 positions match TRBD2. This CDR3 is 21 amino acids long. After removal of 4 bases from V and 0 bases from J, the junction contained 21 bases not matched to a gene. Germline lookup yields CDR1 ENHRY and CDR2 SYGVKD.